A selection of T cell receptor beta chains follows, all from one sample in a study of CD8+CD57+ T cells in acquired aplastic anemia. TCRdb recomputed calls from the reads with MiXCR, one row per CDR3 protein. Of about 130,000 distinct CDR3 sequences detected, about 40% appear once; the ten largest clones hold roughly 8.4%. Sequenced input: sorted CD4+, CD8+, or CD8+CD57+ T cells (not recorded which) from PBMCs. Source of these receptors: a human donor in good health, serving as a control. Both conserved end residues are part of each CDR3. Fields, in order: D gene, J gene, V gene, clone size, CDR3 DNA, CDR3 protein. D genes are given only for firm matches. Clone size is stated in some rows and not others, as once, few, many or a class when expanded.

TRBD1,TRBJ2-7,TRBV5-1,many,TGCGCCAGCAGCTTGGAGGGGACAGGGGGTACGGGGCAGTACTTC,CASSLEGTGGTGQYF
TRBD2,TRBJ2-3,TRBV24-1,many,TGTGCCACCAGAAGCGCGGGGGGTGTGGATACGCAGTATTTT,CATRSAGGVDTQYF
TRBD1,TRBJ2-7,TRBV2,-,TGTGCCAGCAGCTATCGGACAGGGACCCACGAGCAGTACTTC,CASSYRTGTHEQYF
TRBD1,TRBJ1-2,TRBV4-2,many,TGTGCCAGCAGCCTCCGGGACAGGGGCGACTATGGCTACACCTTC,CASSLRDRGDYGYTF
-,TRBJ1-1,TRBV7-6,-,TGTGCCATCAGCGGTCTAGGGAACACTGAAGCTTTCTTT,CAISGLGNTEAFF
-,TRBJ1-1,TRBV5-1,many,TGCGCCAGCAGCTGGGAGGAGAACACTGAAGCTTTCTTT,CASSWEENTEAFF
-,TRBJ1-5,TRBV3-1,many,TGTGCCAGCAGCCAAGCTCAGGGACAGCCCCAGCATTTT,CASSQAQGQPQHF
-,TRBJ2-7,TRBV29-1,-,TGCAGCGTTGAAGTACAGTTTCCTTACGAGCAGTACTTC,CSVEVQFPYEQYF
-,TRBJ2-3,TRBV20-1,many,TGCAGTGTACCGGGACGAGGCACAGATACGCAGTATTTT,CSVPGRGTDTQYF
-,TRBJ2-1,TRBV12-3/TRBV12-4,many,TGTGCCAGCAGCAAAGAATACAATGAGCAGTTCTTC,CASSKEYNEQFF
TRBD2,TRBJ2-1,TRBV6-1,-,TGTGCCAGCAGACCCGCGGGACTAGCGGAGTACAATGAGCAGTTCTTC,CASRPAGLAEYNEQFF
TRBD1,TRBJ2-1,TRBV10-2,-,TGCGCCAGCAGTAGGACAGGGAGTCCTCGCGAGCAGTTCTTC,CASSRTGSPREQFF
-,TRBJ2-2,TRBV18,many,TGTGCCAGCTCACGTAGTCCCGGGGAGCTGTTTTTT,CASSRSPGELFF
-,TRBJ2-6,TRBV5-1,-,TGCGCCAGCAGGCCACAGGGTTCTGGGGCCAACGTCCTGACTTTC,CASRPQGSGANVLTF
-,TRBJ1-3,TRBV20-1,-,TGCGGGGGGGCCAAAGCTACTGGAAACACCATATATTTT,CGGAKATGNTIYF
-,TRBJ2-1,TRBV20-1,many,TGCAGTGCTAGGCCGACCGGGTTCCAGCAGTTCTTC,CSARPTGFQQFF
-,TRBJ2-1,TRBV29-1,many,TGCAGCGTTGGAGAAACTCGAGGGGAGCAGTTCTTC,CSVGETRGEQFF
TRBD2,TRBJ2-7,TRBV14,many,TGTGCCAGCAGCTGGGGGGGCGGACTAGCGAACTCCTACGAGCAGTACTTC,CASSWGGGLANSYEQYF
TRBD2,TRBJ2-4,TRBV6-1,few,TGTGCCAGCAGTCGATACGAGACTAGCTTAGCCAAAAACATTCAGTACTTC,CASSRYETSLAKNIQYF
-,TRBJ2-7,TRBV29-1,-,TGCAGCGTTGAAGATGCGGCACCGGGCGAGCAGTACTTC,CSVEDAAPGEQYF
-,TRBJ2-7,TRBV2,many,TGTGCCAGCAGTGAAACGCGTTACGAGCAGTACTTC,CASSETRYEQYF
TRBD1,TRBJ1-4,TRBV10-3,many,TGTGCCATTGCTGACCAGGGGGCGCCGGAAAAACTGTTTTTT,CAIADQGAPEKLFF
-,TRBJ2-3,TRBV10-3,-,TGTGCCATCAGTGAGTCGACATGGTCGAGAGATACGCAGTATTTT,CAISESTWSRDTQYF
TRBD1,TRBJ1-6,TRBV20-1,once,TGCAGTGCTGGGGACAGGGTTGGCTCACCCCTCCACTTT,CSAGDRVGSPLHF
-,TRBJ1-6,TRBV7-9,many,TGTGCCAGCAGCTTAAGGGAGGTTAACAATTCACCCCTCCACTTT,CASSLREVNNSPLHF
TRBD1,TRBJ1-5,TRBV19,-,TGTGCCAGTAGTATTACAGGGGTTTATAGCAATCAGCATTTT,CASSITGVYSNQHF
-,TRBJ2-2,TRBV12-3/TRBV12-4,many,TGTGCCAGCAGAACGAACACCGGGGAGCTGTTTTTT,CASRTNTGELFF
TRBD2,TRBJ2-3,TRBV5-1,many,TGCGCCAGCAGGCTTAGTGGCGGGGGTAGCACAGATACGCAGTATTTT,CASRLSGGGSTDTQYF
-,TRBJ1-4,TRBV10-3,-,TGTGCCATCAGTGACCCCAGTAAAGCTGCAACTAATGAAAAACTGTTTTTT,CAISDPSKAATNEKLFF
TRBD2,TRBJ2-1,TRBV20-1,many,TGCAGTGCCGCCTTCGGGACTAGCGGAGCCGGGAATGAGCAGTTCTTC,CSAAFGTSGAGNEQFF
-,TRBJ1-4,TRBV20-1,-,TGCAGTGCTAGAGGGCGGGAAAAACTGTTTTTT,CSARGREKLFF
-,TRBJ1-5,TRBV19,few,TGTGCCAGTAGTATAAGGCCGGGAAGTCAGCCCCAGCATTTT,CASSIRPGSQPQHF
TRBD1,TRBJ1-2,TRBV10-1,-,TGCGCCACCAACGGGACAGGGGGCGCTTACTATGGCTACACCTTC,CATNGTGGAYYGYTF
-,TRBJ2-7,TRBV25-1,-,TGTGCCAGCAGCCCCACACCAGACGAGCAGTACTTC,CASSPTPDEQYF
-,TRBJ1-5,TRBV7-2,many,TGTGCCAGCAGCTTATCAAGAATTAGCAATCAGCCCCAGCATTTT,CASSLSRISNQPQHF
-,TRBJ1-1,TRBV25-1,-,TGTGCCAGCAGTGAACTCAGGGGTGGGGTAGCTTTCTTT,CASSELRGGVAFF
-,TRBJ2-7,TRBV19,once,TGTGCCAGTAGTACTAGGTTGGGCGGTTTCACCTACGAGCAGTACTTC,CASSTRLGGFTYEQYF
-,TRBJ1-1,TRBV15,-,TGTGCCACCAGCAGCTTGAACACTGAAGCTTTCTTT,CATSSLNTEAFF
-,TRBJ1-3,TRBV20-1,many,TGCAGTGCTAGCAAGGGGCCTGGAAACACCATATATTTT,CSASKGPGNTIYF
-,TRBJ2-1,TRBV24-1,many,TGTGCCACCAGTGATTGGCGGGGCGCGTCTAAGGAGCAGTTCTTC,CATSDWRGASKEQFF
-,TRBJ1-5,TRBV12-3/TRBV12-4,many,TGTGCCAGCAGTCCTATAGGTGATAGCAATCAGCCCCAGCATTTT,CASSPIGDSNQPQHF
-,TRBJ2-7,TRBV11-2,few,TGTGCCAGCAGCTTTGGCCCGTACGAGCAGTACTTC,CASSFGPYEQYF
-,TRBJ1-2,TRBV9,-,TGTGCCAGCAGCGTAACGGGGATGGCTAACTATGGCTACACCTTC,CASSVTGMANYGYTF
TRBD2,TRBJ2-7,TRBV3-1,many,TGTGCCAGCAGCCATGTTCGGAGCGGGAACTACGAGCAGTACTTC,CASSHVRSGNYEQYF
-,TRBJ1-1,TRBV24-1,-,TGTGCCACCAGTGATTCGAGAACAGGGAGAACTGAAGCCTTCTTT,CATSDSRTGRTEAFF
-,TRBJ2-1,TRBV9,many,TGTGCCAGCAGCGTAGAAGGTCAAGCCTACAATGAGCAGTTCTTC,CASSVEGQAYNEQFF
TRBD1,TRBJ2-7,TRBV19,-,TGTGCCAGTAGTGTGGGACAGTTAAACTCCTACGAGCAGTACTTC,CASSVGQLNSYEQYF
-,TRBJ2-1,TRBV3-1,many,TGTGCCAGCAGCCAAGGCAGGAATGAGCAGTTCTTC,CASSQGRNEQFF
-,TRBJ2-2,TRBV19,many,TGTGCCAGTAGTATAGGTCTAGCGAGGTCCGGGGAGCTGTTTTTT,CASSIGLARSGELFF
-,TRBJ2-1,TRBV7-7,-,TGTGCCAGCAGCCGAGCTCAGAACCATGAGCAGTTCTTC,CASSRAQNHEQFF
-,TRBJ1-3,TRBV5-1,few,TGCGCCAGCAGCTTAGGACCGACGACCTCTGGAAACACCATATATTTT,CASSLGPTTSGNTIYF
-,TRBJ2-5,TRBV9,-,TGTGCCAGCAGCACCCAGACAGGCCAAGAGACCCAGTACTTC,CASSTQTGQETQYF
-,TRBJ2-3,TRBV5-1,many,TGCGCCAGCAGCTTGGAAGTAGATACGCAGTATTTT,CASSLEVDTQYF
TRBD1,TRBJ2-5,TRBV12-3/TRBV12-4,many,TGTGCCAGCAGGCACAGACAGGGGCTGGGAGAGACCCAGTACTTC,CASRHRQGLGETQYF
-,TRBJ2-7,TRBV20-1,many,TGCAGTGCTACCCCCGGCCGACCCCGGACCTACGAGCAGTACTTC,CSATPGRPRTYEQYF